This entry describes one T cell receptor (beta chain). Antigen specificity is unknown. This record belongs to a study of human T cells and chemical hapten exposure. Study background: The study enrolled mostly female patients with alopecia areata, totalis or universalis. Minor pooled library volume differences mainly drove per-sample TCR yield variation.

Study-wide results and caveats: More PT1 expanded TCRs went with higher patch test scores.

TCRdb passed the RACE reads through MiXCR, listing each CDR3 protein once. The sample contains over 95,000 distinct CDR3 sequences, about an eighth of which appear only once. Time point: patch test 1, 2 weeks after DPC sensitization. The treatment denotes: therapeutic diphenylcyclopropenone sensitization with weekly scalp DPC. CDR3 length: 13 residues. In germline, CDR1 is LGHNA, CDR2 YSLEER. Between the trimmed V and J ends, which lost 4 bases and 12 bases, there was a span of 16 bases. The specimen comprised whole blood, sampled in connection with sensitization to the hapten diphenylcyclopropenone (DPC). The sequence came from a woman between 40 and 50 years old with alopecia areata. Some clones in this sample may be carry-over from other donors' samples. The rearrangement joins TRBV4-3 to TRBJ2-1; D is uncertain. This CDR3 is CASSPRPGDRQFF. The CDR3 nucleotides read TGCGCCAGCAGCCCCAGGCCGGGTGATAGGCAGTTCTTC.